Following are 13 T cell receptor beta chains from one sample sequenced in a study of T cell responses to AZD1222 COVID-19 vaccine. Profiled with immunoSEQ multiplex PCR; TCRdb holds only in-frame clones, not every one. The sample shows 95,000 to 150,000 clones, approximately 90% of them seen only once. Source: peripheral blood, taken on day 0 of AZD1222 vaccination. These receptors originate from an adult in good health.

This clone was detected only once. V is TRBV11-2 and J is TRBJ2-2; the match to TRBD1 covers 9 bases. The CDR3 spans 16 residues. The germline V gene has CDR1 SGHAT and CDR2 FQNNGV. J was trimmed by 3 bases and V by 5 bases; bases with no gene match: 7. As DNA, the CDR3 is TGTGCCAGCAGCCGTGAGGGGACAGGGCACACCGGGGAGCTGTTTTTT. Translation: CASSREGTGHTGELFF.

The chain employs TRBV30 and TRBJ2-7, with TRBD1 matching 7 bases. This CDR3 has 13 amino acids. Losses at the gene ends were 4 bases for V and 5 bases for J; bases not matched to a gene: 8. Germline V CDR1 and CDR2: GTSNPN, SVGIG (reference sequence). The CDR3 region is CAWKGQGVNEQYF. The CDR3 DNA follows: TGTGCCTGGAAGGGGCAGGGGGTGAACGAGCAGTACTTC.

The CDR3 DNA is TGCGCCAGCAGTCCCCAACAGGGCTACGAGCAGTACTTC. Protein sequence: CASSPQQGYEQYF. The rearrangement joins TRBV10-1 to TRBJ2-7; a possible D gene is TRBD1 (6 bases). This CDR3 has 13 amino acids. Looked up from germline, CDR1 is WNHNN and CDR2 is SYGVQD (reference sequence). Deletions cut 5 bases from V and 3 bases from J, with 11 bases between.

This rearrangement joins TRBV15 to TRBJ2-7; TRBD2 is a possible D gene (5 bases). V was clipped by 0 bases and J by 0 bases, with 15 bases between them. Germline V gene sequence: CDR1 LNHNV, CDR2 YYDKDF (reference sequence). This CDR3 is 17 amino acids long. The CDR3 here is CATSRDLGGFRSYEQYF. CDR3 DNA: TGTGCCACCAGCAGAGATCTAGGCGGGTTCCGCTCCTACGAGCAGTACTTC.

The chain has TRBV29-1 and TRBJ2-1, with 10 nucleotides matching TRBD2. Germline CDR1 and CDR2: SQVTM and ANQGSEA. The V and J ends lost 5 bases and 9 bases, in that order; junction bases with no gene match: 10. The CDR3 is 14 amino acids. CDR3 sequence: CSVNPLAGVREQFF. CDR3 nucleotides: TGCAGCGTTAACCCGCTAGCGGGAGTTCGTGAGCAGTTCTTC.

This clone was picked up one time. The CDR3 is CASRSQGFLYEQYF. In DNA, the CDR3 is TGTGCCAGCCGCTCCCAGGGGTTTTTGTACGAGCAGTACTTC. V gene TRBV28 combines with J gene TRBJ2-7, with D tentatively TRBD1 (6 bases). This CDR3 has 14 residues. The germline V and J ends were trimmed by 8 bases and 4 bases, with 18 bases remaining between them. Germline CDR1 reads MDHEN; CDR2 reads SYDVKM.

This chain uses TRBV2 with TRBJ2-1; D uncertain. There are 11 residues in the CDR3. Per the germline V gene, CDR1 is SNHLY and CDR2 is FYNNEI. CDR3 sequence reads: CAGGPAAEQFF. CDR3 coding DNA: TGTGCGGGCGGCCCGGCGGCTGAGCAGTTCTTC.

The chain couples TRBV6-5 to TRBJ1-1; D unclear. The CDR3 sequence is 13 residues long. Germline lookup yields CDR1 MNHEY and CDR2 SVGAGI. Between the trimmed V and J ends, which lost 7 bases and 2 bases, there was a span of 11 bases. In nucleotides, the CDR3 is TGTGCCAGCATCTCGGACGGTAACACTGAAGCTTTCTTT. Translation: CASISDGNTEAFF.

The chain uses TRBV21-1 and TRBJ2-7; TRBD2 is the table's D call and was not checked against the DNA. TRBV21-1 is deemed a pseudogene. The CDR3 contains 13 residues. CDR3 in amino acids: CASKEKATYEQYF. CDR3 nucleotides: TGTGCCAGCAAGGAGAAAGCTACCTACGAGCAGTACTTC.

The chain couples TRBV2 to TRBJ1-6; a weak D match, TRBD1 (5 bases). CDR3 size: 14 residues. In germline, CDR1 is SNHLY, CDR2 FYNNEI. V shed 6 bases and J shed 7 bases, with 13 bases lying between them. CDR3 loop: CASSPGTGNSPLHF. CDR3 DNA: TGTGCCAGCAGCCCCGGGACCGGGAATTCACCCCTCCACTTT.

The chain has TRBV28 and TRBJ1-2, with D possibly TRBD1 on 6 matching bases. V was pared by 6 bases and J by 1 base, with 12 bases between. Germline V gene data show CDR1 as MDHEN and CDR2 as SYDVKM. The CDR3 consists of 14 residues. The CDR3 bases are TGTGCCAGCAGAGGCGGGACACTTAACTATGGCTACACCTTC. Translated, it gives CASRGGTLNYGYTF.

The CDR3 DNA reads as TGTGCCACCAGCCCAAACGGCTGGGGAGCTAATGAAAAACTGTTTTTT. Its translation is CATSPNGWGANEKLFF. The rearrangement links TRBV15 to TRBJ1-4; no clear D gene. Trimming cost V 5 bases and J 3 bases, with 16 bases left between them. There are 16 residues in the CDR3. Germline V gene lookup returns CDR1 LNHNV and CDR2 YYDKDF (reference sequence).

As DNA, the CDR3 is TGCGCCAGCAGCCTCCAAGTGTCGGGCAATGAGCAGTTCTTC. The encoded protein is CASSLQVSGNEQFF. This sequence joins TRBV5-1 and TRBJ2-1, with unresolved D. Germline CDR1 reads SGHRS; CDR2 reads YFSETQ. The CDR3 has 14 residues. Trimming removed 4 bases at V and 6 bases at J, with 14 bases between.